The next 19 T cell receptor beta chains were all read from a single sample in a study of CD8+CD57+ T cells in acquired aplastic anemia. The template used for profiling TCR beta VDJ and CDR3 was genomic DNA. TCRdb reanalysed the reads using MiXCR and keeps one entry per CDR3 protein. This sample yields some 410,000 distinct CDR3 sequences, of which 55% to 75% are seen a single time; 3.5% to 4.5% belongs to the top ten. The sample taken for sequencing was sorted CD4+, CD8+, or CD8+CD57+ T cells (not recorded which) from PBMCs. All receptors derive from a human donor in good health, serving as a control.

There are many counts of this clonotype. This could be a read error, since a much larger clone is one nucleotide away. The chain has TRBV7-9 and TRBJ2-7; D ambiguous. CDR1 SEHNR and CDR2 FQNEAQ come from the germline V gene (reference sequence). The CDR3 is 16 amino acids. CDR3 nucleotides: TGTGCCAGCAGCTTAGTCTCGTCGGTTCAATCCTGCGAGCAGTACTTC. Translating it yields CASSLVSSVQSCEQYF.

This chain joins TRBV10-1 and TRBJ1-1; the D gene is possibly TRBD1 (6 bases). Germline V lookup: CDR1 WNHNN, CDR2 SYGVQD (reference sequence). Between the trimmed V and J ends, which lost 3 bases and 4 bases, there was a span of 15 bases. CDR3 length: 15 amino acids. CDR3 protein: CASSEYREGTTEAFF. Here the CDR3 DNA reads TGCGCCAGCAGTGAATACAGGGAAGGTACCACTGAAGCTTTCTTT.

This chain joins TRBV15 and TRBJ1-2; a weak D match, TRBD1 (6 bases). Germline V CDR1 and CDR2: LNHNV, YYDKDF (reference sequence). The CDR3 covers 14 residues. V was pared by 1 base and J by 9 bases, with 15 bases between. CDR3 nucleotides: TGTGCCACCAGCAGAGTAGTGGGGAGGGGGAGCTACACCTTC. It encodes CATSRVVGRGSYTF.

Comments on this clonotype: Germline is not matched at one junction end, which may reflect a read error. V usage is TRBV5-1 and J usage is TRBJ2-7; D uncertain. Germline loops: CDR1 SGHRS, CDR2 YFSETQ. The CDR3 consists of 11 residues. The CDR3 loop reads CASSLLHDQYF. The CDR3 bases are TGTGCCAGCAGTTTGCTACATGATCAGTACTTC.

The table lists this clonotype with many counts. CDR3 DNA sequence: TGTGCCAGCAGCGATAGGACAGGGGCTAACTATGGCTACACCTTC. Encoded protein: CASSDRTGANYGYTF. The genes are TRBV9 and TRBJ1-2; 9 bases are a match to TRBD1. Trimming took 3 bases from V and 0 from J; bases not matched to a gene: 3. This CDR3 is 15 amino acids long. Germline CDR1 is SGDLS and CDR2 is YYNGEE.

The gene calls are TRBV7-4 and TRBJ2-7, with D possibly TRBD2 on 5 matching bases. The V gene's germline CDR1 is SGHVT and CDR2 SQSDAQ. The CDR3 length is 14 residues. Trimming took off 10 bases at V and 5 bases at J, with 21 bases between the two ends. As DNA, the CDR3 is TGTGCCATCAGTACGGGGTCAGACGCCAACGAGCAGTACTTC. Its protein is CAISTGSDANEQYF.

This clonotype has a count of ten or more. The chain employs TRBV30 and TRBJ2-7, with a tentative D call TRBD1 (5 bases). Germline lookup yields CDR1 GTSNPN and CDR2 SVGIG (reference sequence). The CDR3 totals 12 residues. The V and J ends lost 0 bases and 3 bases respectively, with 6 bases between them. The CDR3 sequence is CAWSVQGYEQYF. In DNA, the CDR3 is TGTGCCTGGAGTGTTCAGGGCTACGAGCAGTACTTC.

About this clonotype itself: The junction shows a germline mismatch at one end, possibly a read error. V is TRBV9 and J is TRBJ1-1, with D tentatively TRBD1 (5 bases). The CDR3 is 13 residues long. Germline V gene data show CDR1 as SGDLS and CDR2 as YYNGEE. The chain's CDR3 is CASSLTGVTDALF. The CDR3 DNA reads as TGTGCCAGCAGTCTTACGGGGGTAACTGACGCTTTGTTT.

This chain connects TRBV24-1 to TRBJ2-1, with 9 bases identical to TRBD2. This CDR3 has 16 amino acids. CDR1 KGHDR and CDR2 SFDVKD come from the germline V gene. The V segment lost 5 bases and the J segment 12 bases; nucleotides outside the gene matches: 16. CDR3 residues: CATSGGGGELYHGQFF. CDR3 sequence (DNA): TGTGCCACCAGTGGAGGCGGGGGGGAGCTCTACCATGGGCAGTTCTTC.

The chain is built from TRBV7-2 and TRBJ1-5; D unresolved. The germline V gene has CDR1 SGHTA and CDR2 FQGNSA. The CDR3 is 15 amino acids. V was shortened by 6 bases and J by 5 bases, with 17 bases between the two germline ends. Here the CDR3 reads CASSPPRGGYQPQHF. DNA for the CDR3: TGTGCCAGCAGTCCCCCCCGGGGAGGATATCAGCCCCAGCATTTT. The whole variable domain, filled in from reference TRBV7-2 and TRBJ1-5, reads GAGVSQSPSNKVTEKGKDVELRCDPISGHTALYWYRQSLGQGLEFLIYFQGNSAPDKSGLPSDRFSAERTGGSVSTLTIQRTQQEDSAVYLCASSPPRGGYQPQHFGDGTRLSIL.

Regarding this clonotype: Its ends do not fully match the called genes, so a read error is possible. CDR3 loop: CASSQEGQGGSALHF. DNA for the CDR3: TGCGCCAGCAGCCAAGAAGGGCAAGGAGGTTCTGCCCTCCACTTT. The genes are TRBV7-2 and TRBJ1-6; no reliable D call. Germline CDR1 is SGHTA and CDR2 is FQGNSA. CDR3 length: 15 amino acids.

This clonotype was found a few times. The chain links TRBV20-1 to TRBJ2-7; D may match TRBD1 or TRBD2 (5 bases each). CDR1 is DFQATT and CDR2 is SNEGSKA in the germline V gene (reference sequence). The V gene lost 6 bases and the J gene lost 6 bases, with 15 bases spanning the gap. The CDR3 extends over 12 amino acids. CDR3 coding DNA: TGCAGTGCAAGGGACCGTCAGGGCGAGCAGTACTTC. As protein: CSARDRQGEQYF.

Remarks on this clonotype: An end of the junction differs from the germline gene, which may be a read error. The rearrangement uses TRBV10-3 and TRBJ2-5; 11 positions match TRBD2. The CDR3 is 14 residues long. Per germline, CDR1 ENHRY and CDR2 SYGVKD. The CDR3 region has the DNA TGTGCCAGCAGTGGGCTAGCGGGGGGAGAGACGCAGTACTTC. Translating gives CASSGLAGGETQYF.

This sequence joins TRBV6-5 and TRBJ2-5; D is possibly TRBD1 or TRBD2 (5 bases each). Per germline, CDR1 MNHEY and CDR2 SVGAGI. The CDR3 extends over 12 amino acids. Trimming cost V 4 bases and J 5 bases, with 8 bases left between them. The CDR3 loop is CASSWDGETQYF. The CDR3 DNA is TGTGCCAGCAGTTGGGACGGGGAGACCCAGTACTTC.

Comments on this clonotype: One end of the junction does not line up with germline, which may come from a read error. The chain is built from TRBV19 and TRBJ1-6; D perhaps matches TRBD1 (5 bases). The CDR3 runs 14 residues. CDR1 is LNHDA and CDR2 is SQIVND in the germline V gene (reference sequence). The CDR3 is CASSTELSGTALHF. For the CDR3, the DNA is TGTGCCAGTAGTACAGAACTATCGGGGACCGCCCTGCACTTT.

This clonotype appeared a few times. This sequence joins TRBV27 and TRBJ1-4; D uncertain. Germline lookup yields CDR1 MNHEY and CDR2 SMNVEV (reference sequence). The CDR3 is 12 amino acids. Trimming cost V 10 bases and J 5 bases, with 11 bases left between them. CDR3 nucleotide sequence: TGTGCCACGGGTGGAGCGAATGAAAAACTGTTTTTT. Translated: CATGGANEKLFF.

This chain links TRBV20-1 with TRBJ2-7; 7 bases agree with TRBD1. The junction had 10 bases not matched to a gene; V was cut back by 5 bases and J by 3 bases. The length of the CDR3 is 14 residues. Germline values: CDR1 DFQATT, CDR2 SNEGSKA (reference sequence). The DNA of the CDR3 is TGCAGTGCTCAGGCTGACAGGGATAACTACGAGCAGTACTTC. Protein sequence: CSAQADRDNYEQYF.

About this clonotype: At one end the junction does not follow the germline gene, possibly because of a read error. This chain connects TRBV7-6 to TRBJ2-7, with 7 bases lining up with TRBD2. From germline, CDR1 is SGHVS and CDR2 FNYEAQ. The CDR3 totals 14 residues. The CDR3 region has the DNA TGTGCCAGCAGCGTGGGGGGGGAGACCCAGTACTTCTGGTTC. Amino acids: CASSVGGETQYFWF.

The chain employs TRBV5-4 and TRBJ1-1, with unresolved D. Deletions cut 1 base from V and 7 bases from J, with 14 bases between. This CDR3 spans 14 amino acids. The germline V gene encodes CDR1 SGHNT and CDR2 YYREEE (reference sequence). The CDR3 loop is CASSLQNTQDEAFF. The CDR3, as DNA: TGTGCCAGCAGCTTGCAGAACACACAAGATGAAGCTTTCTTT.